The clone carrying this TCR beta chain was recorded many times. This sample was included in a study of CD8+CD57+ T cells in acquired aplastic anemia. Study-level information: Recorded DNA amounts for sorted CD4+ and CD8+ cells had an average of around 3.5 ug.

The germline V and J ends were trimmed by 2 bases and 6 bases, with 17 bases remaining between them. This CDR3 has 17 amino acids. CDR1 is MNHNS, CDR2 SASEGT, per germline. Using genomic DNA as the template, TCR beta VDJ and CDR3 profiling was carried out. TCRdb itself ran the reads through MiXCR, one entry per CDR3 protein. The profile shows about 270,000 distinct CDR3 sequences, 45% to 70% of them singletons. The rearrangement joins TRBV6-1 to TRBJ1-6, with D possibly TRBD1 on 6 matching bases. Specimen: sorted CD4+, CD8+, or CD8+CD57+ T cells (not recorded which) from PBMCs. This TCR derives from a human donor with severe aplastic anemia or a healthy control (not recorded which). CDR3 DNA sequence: TGTGCCAGCAGTGAAAAGGGACAATCCTTCCTTAATTCACCCCTCCACTTT. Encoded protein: CASSEKGQSFLNSPLHF.